The 11 T cell receptor beta chains below all came from one sample that was sequenced in a study of blood T cell repertoires in COVID-19. This table comes from immunoSEQ multiplex PCR, and its TCRdb copy is limited to in-frame clones, with some not included. The sample holds around 25,000 clones; 88% are singletons and the top ten take roughly 7.7%. The source material was peripheral blood. These receptors were collected from a woman aged 50 to 60 with active COVID-19.

In its sample, this clone was seen a few times. The chain combines TRBV18 with TRBJ1-1, with D unclear. This CDR3 region has 14 residues. Germline V gene data show CDR1 as KGHSH and CDR2 as LQKENI. Trimming stripped 0 bases from V and 8 bases from J, with 13 bases between. Here the CDR3 DNA reads TGTGCCAGCTCACCACCGGGCTCATGGCCCGAAGCTTTCTTT. This translates into CASSPPGSWPEAFF.

This clone was observed a single time. The chain is built from TRBV28 and TRBJ1-6, with D maybe TRBD1 (5 bases). Germline CDR1 is MDHEN and CDR2 is SYDVKM. The CDR3 is made up of 14 amino acids. The V and J ends lost 3 bases and 14 bases respectively, with 17 bases between them. For the CDR3, the DNA is TGTGCCAGCAGTTTTCTTGATCGGGGGGGTTCCCTCCACTTT. It specifies CASSFLDRGGSLHF.

The rearrangement links TRBV18 to TRBJ1-1, with D possibly being TRBD1 (5 bases). The CDR3 runs to 15 residues. The V and J ends lost 0 bases and 5 bases respectively, with 13 bases between them. Germline-derived CDR1 and CDR2 are KGHSH and LQKENI. The CDR3 DNA follows: TGTGCCAGCTCACCACCGATCGGGGGAGTGACTGAAGCTTTCTTT. Amino acid sequence: CASSPPIGGVTEAFF. Full variable domain (outside the CDR3, taken from reference TRBV18 and TRBJ1-1): NAGVMQNPRHLVRRRGQEARLRCSPMKGHSHVYWYRQLPEEGLKFMVYLQKENIIDESGMPKERFSAEFPKEGPSILRIQQVVRGDSAAYFCASSPPIGGVTEAFFGQGTRLTVV.

This clone was picked up one time. This rearrangement joins TRBV18 to TRBJ1-1; possible D gene TRBD1, 6 bases. CDR1 KGHSH and CDR2 LQKENI come from the germline V gene. The CDR3 covers 15 residues. V was trimmed by 0 bases and J by 4 bases, leaving 12 bases between them. CDR3 protein: CASSPPRGGGTEAFF. The CDR3 coding sequence is TGTGCCAGCTCACCACCTAGGGGGGGTGGCACTGAAGCTTTCTTT.

The CDR3 nucleotides are TGTGCCAGCACCCCGGGGCCGGGGGGAGGCTACACCTTC. It codes for CASTPGPGGGYTF. The rearrangement joins TRBV5-5 to TRBJ1-2; possibly TRBD1 for D (5 bases). The germline gives CDR1 SGHKS, CDR2 YYEKEE (reference sequence). Trimming stripped 6 bases from V and 8 bases from J, with 17 bases between. The CDR3 has 13 residues.

The chain has TRBV28 and TRBJ1-1, with D perhaps TRBD1 (6 bases). The CDR3 extends over 14 amino acids. V was trimmed by 5 bases and J by 5 bases, leaving 15 bases between them. The germline V gene has CDR1 MDHEN and CDR2 SYDVKM. CDR3 sequence: CASSVNRVGTEAFF. CDR3 nucleotides: TGTGCCAGCAGTGTCAACAGGGTAGGGACTGAAGCTTTCTTT. The full variable domain, its missing parts supplied by reference TRBV28 and TRBJ1-1, is DVKVTQSSRYLVKRTGEKVFLECVQDMDHENMFWYRQDPGLGLRLIYFSYDVKMKEKGDIPEGYSVSREKKERFSLILESASTNQTSMYLCASSVNRVGTEAFFGQGTRLTVV.

The J gene is TRBJ1-1, the V gene TRBV7-9; 8 bases map to TRBD1. The CDR3 covers 13 residues. The V and J ends lost 0 bases and 8 bases, in that order; junction bases with no gene match: 2. CDR1 SEHNR and CDR2 FQNEAQ come from the germline V gene (reference sequence). CDR3 sequence (DNA): TGTGCCAGCAGCTTAGCGGGACAGGTCGAAGCTTTCTTT. This sequence encodes CASSLAGQVEAFF.

Concerning this clone itself: At one end, the junction sequence differs from germline, possibly due to a read error. The chain joins TRBV5-5 to TRBJ2-3; TRBD1 matches at 8 bases. This CDR3 is 13 amino acids long. Looked up from germline, CDR1 is SGHKS and CDR2 is YYEKEE (reference sequence). This CDR3 is CASSGWGTGTQYF. For the CDR3, the DNA is TGTGCCAGCAGTGGGTGGGGGACAGGTACGCAGTATTTT.

The chain combines TRBV9 with TRBJ2-5; TRBD1 matches 8 bases. This CDR3 has 15 amino acids. The ends lost 3 bases at V and 0 bases at J; junction bases unmatched: 4. Germline V gene lookup returns CDR1 SGDLS and CDR2 YYNGEE. CDR3 sequence reads: CASSAYRGYQETQYF. The CDR3, as DNA: TGTGCCAGCAGCGCTTACAGGGGGTACCAAGAGACCCAGTACTTC. The full variable domain, its missing parts supplied by reference TRBV9 and TRBJ2-5, is DSGVTQTPKHLITATGQRVTLRCSPRSGDLSVYWYQQSLDQGLQFLIQYYNGEERAKGNILERFSAQQFPDLHSELNLSSLELGDSALYFCASSAYRGYQETQYFGPGTRLLVL.

This chain uses TRBV5-5 with TRBJ2-3, with no clear D. V shed 4 bases and J shed 0 bases, with 9 bases lying between them. The CDR3 length is 14 residues. The V gene's germline CDR1 is SGHKS and CDR2 YYEKEE (reference sequence). The CDR3 DNA reads as TGTGCCAGCAGCGCGGAATGGAGCACAGATACGCAGTATTTT. This codes for CASSAEWSTDTQYF.

The J gene is TRBJ2-7, the V gene TRBV10-2; 8 nucleotides line up with TRBD1. V gave up 10 bases and J gave up 5 bases; unmatched junction bases: 19. This CDR3 has 16 amino acids. Germline V gene data show CDR1 as WSHSY and CDR2 as SAAADI. In DNA form, the CDR3 reads TGCGCCAACCCCCGGGAAGGCAGGGGGCGAATCCACGAGCAGTACTTC. As protein: CANPREGRGRIHEQYF.